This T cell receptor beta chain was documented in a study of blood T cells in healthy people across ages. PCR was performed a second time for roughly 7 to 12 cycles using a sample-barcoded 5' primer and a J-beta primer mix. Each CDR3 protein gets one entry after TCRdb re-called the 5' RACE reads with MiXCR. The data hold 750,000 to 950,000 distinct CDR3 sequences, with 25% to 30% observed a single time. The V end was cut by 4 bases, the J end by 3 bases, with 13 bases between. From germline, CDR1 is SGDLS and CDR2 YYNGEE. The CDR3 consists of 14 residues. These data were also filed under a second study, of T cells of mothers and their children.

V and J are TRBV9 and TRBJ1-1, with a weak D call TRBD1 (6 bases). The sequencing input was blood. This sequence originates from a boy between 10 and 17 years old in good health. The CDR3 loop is CASSITGQDTEAFF. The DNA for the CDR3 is TGTGCCAGCAGCATAACAGGGCAGGACACTGAAGCTTTCTTT.